This T cell receptor beta chain is from a study of blood T cell repertoires in COVID-19. Profiled with immunoSEQ multiplex PCR; TCRdb holds only in-frame clones, not every one. Found here are approximately 110,000 clones, around 88% of them singletons; the top ten hold around 0.81%. The trim removed 4 bases at V and 4 bases at J, leaving 4 bases unmatched. Germline assignment: CDR1 SGHNT and CDR2 YYREEE (reference sequence). This CDR3 region has 15 residues. The gene calls are TRBV5-4 and TRBJ2-1, with 11 bases identical to TRBD2. This sequence originates from a woman aged 45-65 years with active or convalescent COVID-19. The source material was peripheral blood. CDR3 loop: CASSPTSGMYNEQFF. CDR3 coding DNA: TGTGCCAGCAGCCCGACTAGCGGGATGTACAATGAGCAGTTCTTC.